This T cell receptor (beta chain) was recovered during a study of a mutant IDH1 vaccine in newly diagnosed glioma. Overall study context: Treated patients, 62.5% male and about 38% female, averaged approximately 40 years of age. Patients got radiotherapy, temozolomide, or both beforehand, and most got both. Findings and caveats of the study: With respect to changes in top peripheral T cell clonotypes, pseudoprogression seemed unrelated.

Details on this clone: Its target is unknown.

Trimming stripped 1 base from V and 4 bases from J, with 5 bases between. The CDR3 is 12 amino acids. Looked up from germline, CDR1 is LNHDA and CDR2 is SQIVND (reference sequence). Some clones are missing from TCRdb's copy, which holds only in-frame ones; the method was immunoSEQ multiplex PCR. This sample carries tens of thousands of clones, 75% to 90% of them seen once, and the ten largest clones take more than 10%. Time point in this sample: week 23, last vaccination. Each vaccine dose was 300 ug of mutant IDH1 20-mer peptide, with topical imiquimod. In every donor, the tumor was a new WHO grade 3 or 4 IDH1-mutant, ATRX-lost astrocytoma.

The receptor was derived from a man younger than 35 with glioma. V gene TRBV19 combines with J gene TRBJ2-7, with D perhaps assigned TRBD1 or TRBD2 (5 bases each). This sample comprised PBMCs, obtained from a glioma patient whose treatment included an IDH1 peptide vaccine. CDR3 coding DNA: TGTGCCAGTAGTATAGGGGGGTACGAGCAGTACTTC. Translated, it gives CASSIGGYEQYF.